In this sample, the clone carrying this T cell receptor (beta chain) turned up many times. Its antigen is currently unknown. Broader study findings: Tumor Tregs overlapped most with tumor, then blood, naive CD4+ cells. The TCR gene usage of tumor memory CD4+ T cells clustered together with blood and lymph node memory CD4+ cells and with lymph node naive CD4+ cells.

Memory CD4+ cells were defined as CD4+CD45RO+CD25-. Full-length variable regions came from constant-region reverse primers plus semi-nested Nested Universal Primer A PCR. TCRdb used MiXCR to reprocess the 5' RACE reads, holding one entry per CDR3 protein. This table has tens of thousands of distinct CDR3 sequences, roughly a quarter appearing once. The sequence was obtained from a female donor with breast cancer. The sample consisted of memory CD4+ T cells sorted from blood. Described subset: memory CD4+ T cells, CD4+CD45RO+CD25-.

The CDR3 protein is CSALDRGNQPQHF. The CDR3 coding sequence is TGCAGTGCCCTGGACAGGGGCAATCAGCCCCAGCATTTT. The chain links TRBV20-1 to TRBJ1-5; 8 nucleotides agree with TRBD1. The V gene end was trimmed by 6 bases and the J gene end by 2 bases; junction bases not matched to a gene: 3. CDR1 and CDR2 (germline): DFQATT, SNEGSKA (reference sequence). The CDR3 length is 13 residues.